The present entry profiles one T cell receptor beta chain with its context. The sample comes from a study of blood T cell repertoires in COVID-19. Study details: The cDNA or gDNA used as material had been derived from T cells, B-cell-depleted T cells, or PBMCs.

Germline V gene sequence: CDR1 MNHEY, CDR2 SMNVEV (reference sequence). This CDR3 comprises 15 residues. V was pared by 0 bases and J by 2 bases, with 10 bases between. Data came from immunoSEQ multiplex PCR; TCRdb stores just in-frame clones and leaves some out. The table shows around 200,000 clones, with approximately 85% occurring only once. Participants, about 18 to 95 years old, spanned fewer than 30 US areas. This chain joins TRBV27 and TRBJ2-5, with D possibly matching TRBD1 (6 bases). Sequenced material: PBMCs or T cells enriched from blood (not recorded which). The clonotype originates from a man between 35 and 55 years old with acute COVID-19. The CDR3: CASSLSWTEQETQYF. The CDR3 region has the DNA TGTGCCAGCAGTTTATCCTGGACAGAACAAGAGACCCAGTACTTC.